These T cell receptor beta chains were read from a single sample in a study of blood T cells in healthy people across ages. Each CDR3 protein gets one entry after TCRdb re-called the 5' RACE reads with MiXCR. The sample holds roughly 800,000 distinct CDR3 sequences, 58% seen once. The sequenced sample consisted of blood. The receptors here all came from a man younger than 40 in good health. CDR3s include the opening cysteine and the closing phenylalanine or tryptophan. D genes are given only for firm matches. Expanded clones are given a class, and other clones once, few, many or no size at all.

clone_size: few
d_call: -
v_call: TRBV12-3/TRBV12-4
cdr3_length: 12
j_call: TRBJ1-2
cdr3_nt: TGTGCCGTCAGCGTGAGTTTAAATGGCTACACCTTC
cdr3_aa: CAVSVSLNGYTF

clone_size: -
d_call: TRBD2
v_call: TRBV6-6
cdr3_length: 15
j_call: TRBJ2-7
cdr3_nt: TGTGCCAGCAGTTGGACTAGCGGGAGCTCCTACGAGCAGTACTTC
cdr3_aa: CASSWTSGSSYEQYF

clone_size: -
d_call: TRBD1
v_call: TRBV7-2
cdr3_length: 16
j_call: TRBJ2-7
cdr3_nt: TGTGCCAGCAGCTTAGGAGGACAGGGGCGCCTCTACGAGCAGTACTTC
cdr3_aa: CASSLGGQGRLYEQYF

clone_size: -
d_call: -
v_call: TRBV20-1
cdr3_length: 14
j_call: TRBJ1-5
cdr3_nt: TGCAGTGCTGGAGAAGGGAACAGGGACCAGCCCCAGCATTTT
cdr3_aa: CSAGEGNRDQPQHF

clone_size: few
d_call: -
v_call: TRBV28
cdr3_length: 16
j_call: TRBJ2-5
cdr3_nt: TGTGCCAGCAGTCCCCCATTACAGGGTAAAGGCGAGACCCAGTACTTC
cdr3_aa: CASSPPLQGKGETQYF

clone_size: once
d_call: TRBD1
v_call: TRBV6-1
cdr3_length: 15
j_call: TRBJ1-1
cdr3_nt: TGTGCCACTTCCAATCCGACAGGGCGCGGCACTGAAGCTTTCTTT
cdr3_aa: CATSNPTGRGTEAFF

clone_size: few
d_call: -
v_call: TRBV7-8
cdr3_length: 11
j_call: TRBJ2-6
cdr3_nt: TGTGCCAGCAGTTTCGCCAACGTCCTGACTTTC
cdr3_aa: CASSFANVLTF

clone_size: -
d_call: TRBD1
v_call: TRBV12-3/TRBV12-4
cdr3_length: 14
j_call: TRBJ2-5
cdr3_nt: TGTGCCAGCAGCCTTGGCGGACAGGGGGGAGAGCAGTACTTC
cdr3_aa: CASSLGGQGGEQYF

clone_size: few
d_call: -
v_call: TRBV20-1
cdr3_length: 15
j_call: TRBJ2-1
cdr3_nt: TGCAGTGCTAGAGATGCCGGGGACCTCTACAATGAGCAGTTCTTC
cdr3_aa: CSARDAGDLYNEQFF

clone_size: -
d_call: -
v_call: TRBV11-3
cdr3_length: 18
j_call: TRBJ1-5
cdr3_nt: TGTGCCAGCAGCTTAGTTCTCTCGACAGGCCTGTTGAATCAGCCCCAGCATTTT
cdr3_aa: CASSLVLSTGLLNQPQHF

clone_size: once
d_call: -
v_call: TRBV12-3/TRBV12-4
cdr3_length: 13
j_call: TRBJ1-1
cdr3_nt: TGTGCCAGCAGGTTCCGATTGGAGGTTGAAGCTTTCTTT
cdr3_aa: CASRFRLEVEAFF

clone_size: few
d_call: TRBD1
v_call: TRBV20-1
cdr3_length: 18
j_call: TRBJ2-3
cdr3_nt: TGCAGTGCTAGTTCCGGGACAGGGCTAGCGGTTAACACAGATACGCAGTATTTT
cdr3_aa: CSASSGTGLAVNTDTQYF

clone_size: -
d_call: TRBD1
v_call: TRBV6-1
cdr3_length: 16
j_call: TRBJ1-2
cdr3_nt: TGTGCCACACAGGGACAGCAAACTTCCCCTAACTATGGCTACACCTTC
cdr3_aa: CATQGQQTSPNYGYTF

clone_size: -
d_call: -
v_call: TRBV21-1
cdr3_length: 18
j_call: TRBJ2-7
cdr3_nt: TGTGCCAGCAGCAGGAGCGAAGGTGGTAGGACAGGGTCCCACGAGCAGTACTTC
cdr3_aa: CASSRSEGGRTGSHEQYF

clone_size: -
d_call: -
v_call: TRBV14
cdr3_length: 13
j_call: TRBJ2-7
cdr3_nt: TGTGCCAGCAGCCAAACCCCACCCTACGAGCAGTACTTC
cdr3_aa: CASSQTPPYEQYF

clone_size: -
d_call: TRBD2
v_call: TRBV2
cdr3_length: 15
j_call: TRBJ2-1
cdr3_nt: TGTGCCAGCACCAGAACTAGCGGGATCTACAATGAGCAGTTCTTC
cdr3_aa: CASTRTSGIYNEQFF

clone_size: -
d_call: -
v_call: TRBV7-3
cdr3_length: 15
j_call: TRBJ2-2
cdr3_nt: TGTGCCAGCAGCCCAAACACTGGCGCCACCGGGGAGCTGTTTTTT
cdr3_aa: CASSPNTGATGELFF

clone_size: -
d_call: TRBD1
v_call: TRBV7-2
cdr3_length: 14
j_call: TRBJ1-5
cdr3_nt: TGTGCCAGCAGCTTCGACAGGGGACATCAGCCCCAGCATTTT
cdr3_aa: CASSFDRGHQPQHF

clone_size: -
d_call: -
v_call: TRBV15
cdr3_length: 16
j_call: TRBJ2-7
cdr3_nt: TGTGCCACCAGCAGAGTGGCGGCTAGCATGGCCTACGAGCAGTACTTC
cdr3_aa: CATSRVAASMAYEQYF

clone_size: -
d_call: -
v_call: TRBV5-5
cdr3_length: 13
j_call: TRBJ1-1
cdr3_nt: TGTGCCAGCAGCGTGGGAGGACAGCCAGAAGCTTTCTTT
cdr3_aa: CASSVGGQPEAFF

clone_size: -
d_call: TRBD1
v_call: TRBV28
cdr3_length: 16
j_call: TRBJ2-4
cdr3_nt: TGTGCCAGTTCGCCCCGGGACAGGGCCTCCAAAAACATTCAGTACTTC
cdr3_aa: CASSPRDRASKNIQYF

clone_size: many
d_call: -
v_call: TRBV21-1
cdr3_length: 18
j_call: TRBJ2-5
cdr3_nt: TGTGCCAGCAGCACTCCTAGGGGGGTGCAGAGACCGCTAGAGACCCAGTACTTC
cdr3_aa: CASSTPRGVQRPLETQYF

clone_size: -
d_call: TRBD2
v_call: TRBV20-1
cdr3_length: 16
j_call: TRBJ2-7
cdr3_nt: TGCAGTGCTAGAGACCTACTAGCGGGGAGGTCCTACGAGCAGTACTTC
cdr3_aa: CSARDLLAGRSYEQYF

clone_size: -
d_call: TRBD2
v_call: TRBV29-1
cdr3_length: 14
j_call: TRBJ2-7
cdr3_nt: TGCGGCGTTCGGACTAGCGGGAGGGTAGAGACCCAGTATTTC
cdr3_aa: CGVRTSGRVETQYF

clone_size: -
d_call: -
v_call: TRBV25-1
cdr3_length: 14
j_call: TRBJ2-3
cdr3_nt: TGTGCCAGCAGTCCTGTCTTGCGGGGCGATACGCAGTATTTT
cdr3_aa: CASSPVLRGDTQYF

clone_size: few
d_call: -
v_call: TRBV4-2
cdr3_length: 15
j_call: TRBJ1-1
cdr3_nt: TGTGCCAGCAGCCAAGGGTCCGGGGGGAACACTGAAGCTTTCTTT
cdr3_aa: CASSQGSGGNTEAFF

clone_size: few
d_call: -
v_call: TRBV25-1
cdr3_length: 12
j_call: TRBJ1-2
cdr3_nt: TGTGCCAGCAGTGGGCAGCTGGGGCGCTACACCTTC
cdr3_aa: CASSGQLGRYTF

clone_size: -
d_call: -
v_call: TRBV20-1
cdr3_length: 15
j_call: TRBJ2-5
cdr3_nt: TGCAGTGCTAATTTACGGCGAGGGCGCCAAGAGACCCAGTACTTC
cdr3_aa: CSANLRRGRQETQYF

clone_size: -
d_call: -
v_call: TRBV4-1
cdr3_length: 15
j_call: TRBJ1-2
cdr3_nt: TGCGCCAGCAGCCAATTATCCCAGGGGAAATATGGCTACACCTTC
cdr3_aa: CASSQLSQGKYGYTF

clone_size: -
d_call: -
v_call: TRBV7-2
cdr3_length: 14
j_call: TRBJ2-7
cdr3_nt: TGTGCCAGCAGCTTAGGTGGGGGAAGAGAGCCCCAGTACTTC
cdr3_aa: CASSLGGGREPQYF

clone_size: -
d_call: TRBD2
v_call: TRBV24-1
cdr3_length: 16
j_call: TRBJ2-7
cdr3_nt: TGTGCCACCAGTGAATCGGGACTAGCGGGAGCGGATGAGCAGTACTTC
cdr3_aa: CATSESGLAGADEQYF

clone_size: -
d_call: -
v_call: TRBV12-3/TRBV12-4
cdr3_length: 19
j_call: TRBJ2-5
cdr3_nt: TGTGCCAGCAGTTTTATCATTGGATGGAGGGAGACCCCAAAAGAGACCCAGTACTTC
cdr3_aa: CASSFIIGWRETPKETQYF

clone_size: -
d_call: -
v_call: TRBV30
cdr3_length: 12
j_call: TRBJ1-1
cdr3_nt: TGTGCCTGGAGTGGTATCTTTACCCGAGCTTTCTTT
cdr3_aa: CAWSGIFTRAFF

clone_size: few
d_call: -
v_call: TRBV6-5
cdr3_length: 14
j_call: TRBJ1-6
cdr3_nt: TGTGCCAGCAGGGAAGATACGGGCTTTTCACCCCTCCACTTT
cdr3_aa: CASREDTGFSPLHF

clone_size: -
d_call: TRBD2
v_call: TRBV7-9
cdr3_length: 16
j_call: TRBJ2-1
cdr3_nt: TGTGCCAGCAACCCGAAGCGGGAGGGAGCCTACAATGAGCAGTTCTTC
cdr3_aa: CASNPKREGAYNEQFF

clone_size: -
d_call: TRBD2
v_call: TRBV7-6
cdr3_length: 15
j_call: TRBJ2-3
cdr3_nt: TGTGCCAGCACGAAAACGGGGGGGCCCGGGAATACGCAGTATTTT
cdr3_aa: CASTKTGGPGNTQYF

clone_size: -
d_call: -
v_call: TRBV6-2/TRBV6-3
cdr3_length: 11
j_call: TRBJ2-7
cdr3_nt: TGTGCCAGCAGTTACCCGGAGGTGCAGTACTTC
cdr3_aa: CASSYPEVQYF

clone_size: many
d_call: -
v_call: TRBV18
cdr3_length: 14
j_call: TRBJ2-3
cdr3_nt: TGTGCCAGCTCACCGTCCTATTCCACAGATACGCAGTATTTT
cdr3_aa: CASSPSYSTDTQYF

clone_size: once
d_call: TRBD1
v_call: TRBV13
cdr3_length: 16
j_call: TRBJ2-3
cdr3_nt: TGTGCCAGCAGCTCGAAACAGGGGGCTCGGACAGATACGCAGTATTTT
cdr3_aa: CASSSKQGARTDTQYF

clone_size: -
d_call: -
v_call: TRBV6-5
cdr3_length: 13
j_call: TRBJ1-1
cdr3_nt: TGTGCCAGCAGTGGATCTCCGAACACTGAAGCTTTCTTT
cdr3_aa: CASSGSPNTEAFF

clone_size: -
d_call: TRBD2
v_call: TRBV12-3/TRBV12-4
cdr3_length: 15
j_call: TRBJ2-3
cdr3_nt: TGTGCCAGCAGCCCGTTGGGCGGGGGGGCAGATACGCAGTATTTT
cdr3_aa: CASSPLGGGADTQYF

clone_size: -
d_call: TRBD2
v_call: TRBV10-3
cdr3_length: 14
j_call: TRBJ2-5
cdr3_nt: TGTGCCATCAGGGAAAGCGGGGGGCAAGAGACCCAGTACTTC
cdr3_aa: CAIRESGGQETQYF

clone_size: -
d_call: -
v_call: TRBV20-1
cdr3_length: 15
j_call: TRBJ2-7
cdr3_nt: TGCAGTGCTCCTCGGACAGCACGCAAGGGCTACGAGCAGTACTTC
cdr3_aa: CSAPRTARKGYEQYF

clone_size: -
d_call: -
v_call: TRBV7-9
cdr3_length: 13
j_call: TRBJ2-1
cdr3_nt: TGTGCCAGCAGCCCCACCGGGCACAATGAGCAGTTCTTC
cdr3_aa: CASSPTGHNEQFF

clone_size: many
d_call: -
v_call: TRBV18
cdr3_length: 12
j_call: TRBJ2-3
cdr3_nt: TGTGCCAGCAGCCCCTTCACAGATACGCAGTATTTT
cdr3_aa: CASSPFTDTQYF

clone_size: few
d_call: -
v_call: TRBV20-1
cdr3_length: 14
j_call: TRBJ1-2
cdr3_nt: TGCAGTGCGTCACAGGGAGGGGGAGACTATGGCTACACCTTC
cdr3_aa: CSASQGGGDYGYTF

clone_size: -
d_call: TRBD2
v_call: TRBV15
cdr3_length: 14
j_call: TRBJ2-1
cdr3_nt: TGTGCCACCAGCGGGAGGGGAATTTACAATGAGCAGTTCTTC
cdr3_aa: CATSGRGIYNEQFF

clone_size: -
d_call: TRBD2
v_call: TRBV20-1
cdr3_length: 16
j_call: TRBJ2-3
cdr3_nt: TGCAGTGCTAGACCGATAGCGGGGGGAAGCACAGATACGCAGTATTTT
cdr3_aa: CSARPIAGGSTDTQYF

clone_size: -
d_call: -
v_call: TRBV24-1
cdr3_length: 15
j_call: TRBJ2-3
cdr3_nt: TGTGCCACCGTATCGTTAGGGGGTCGCACAGATACGCAGTATTTT
cdr3_aa: CATVSLGGRTDTQYF